These 28 T cell receptor beta chains originate from one sample sequenced in a study of control samples from healthy donors and cancer patients. Some clones are missing from TCRdb's copy, which holds only in-frame ones; the method was immunoSEQ multiplex PCR. In the table there are 150,000 or so clones, roughly 88% of which are singletons. The sample comprised blood. The receptor source for this set is a man in his late teens or twenties in good health.

This chain joins TRBV19 and TRBJ1-5, with D possibly TRBD1 on 6 matching bases. This CDR3 comprises 16 residues. V was pared by 1 base and J by 3 bases, with 13 bases between. Germline V gene sequence: CDR1 LNHDA, CDR2 SQIVND (reference sequence). The CDR3 DNA follows: TGTGCCAGTAGTATAGGCGGGGGCGGTAACAATCAGCCCCAGCATTTT. Translating gives CASSIGGGGNNQPQHF.

The chain links TRBV9 to TRBJ2-3; D is possibly TRBD1 or TRBD2 (6 bases each). The V and J ends lost 0 bases and 11 bases respectively, with 10 bases between them. The CDR3 runs to 12 residues. The germline V gene encodes CDR1 SGDLS and CDR2 YYNGEE. The CDR3 DNA is TGTGCCAGCAGCGTAGAGGGGGGAAAGCAGTATTTT. As protein: CASSVEGGKQYF.

The rearrangement joins TRBV5-6 to TRBJ2-1; 9 bases fit TRBD2. Germline trimming cut 2 bases from V and 10 bases from J; bases unmatched to any gene: 10. Germline lookup yields CDR1 SGHDT and CDR2 YYEEEE. The CDR3 is made up of 15 amino acids. Written as DNA, the CDR3 is TGTGCCAGCAGCTTACCGGGACTAGCAAGTGAGGAGCAGTTCTTC. This encodes CASSLPGLASEEQFF.

The chain joins TRBV12-3 or TRBV12-4 to TRBJ1-1; D remains unclear. V was shortened by 4 bases and J by 3 bases, with 9 bases between the two germline ends. This CDR3 has 13 amino acids. CDR3 residues: CASSSWIHTEAFF. As DNA, the CDR3 is TGTGCCAGCAGTTCCTGGATTCACACTGAAGCTTTCTTT.

The chain is built from TRBV3-1 (or the pseudogene TRBV3-2) and TRBJ2-1, with D possibly being TRBD2 (5 bases). CDR1 and CDR2 from the germline V gene are LGHDT and YNNKEL (reference sequence). Trimming took 0 bases from V and 5 from J, leaving 14 bases between them. The CDR3 covers 16 residues. The CDR3 DNA sequence: TGTGCCAGCAGCCAAGACCGAGCGGAGTCAAACAATGAGCAGTTCTTC. Its protein is CASSQDRAESNNEQFF.

The rearrangement uses TRBV6-1 and TRBJ1-1; 9 bases agree with TRBD1. Germline loops: CDR1 MNHNS, CDR2 SASEGT. Germline trimming cut 4 bases from V and 4 bases from J; bases unmatched to any gene: 10. The CDR3 has 16 amino acids. The CDR3 spells CASSVDYPTGGTEAFF. The CDR3 DNA sequence: TGTGCCAGCAGTGTCGATTATCCGACAGGGGGCACTGAAGCTTTCTTT.

The CDR3 protein is CASSHSAQGGYTF. The CDR3 DNA follows: TGCGCCAGCAGTCATTCGGCCCAAGGGGGCTACACCTTC. The chain is built from TRBV23-1 and TRBJ1-2; D is uncertain. TRBV23-1 is labeled an ORF, and its function is uncertain. The V end was cut by 3 bases, the J end by 8 bases, with 13 bases between. The CDR3 loop spans 13 amino acids.

This clone has more than one count but fewer than ten. V usage is TRBV19 and J usage is TRBJ1-5; 8 nucleotides align to TRBD1. Trimming at V came to 3 bases and at J to 3 bases, leaving 13 bases not matched to a gene. The CDR3 has 18 amino acids. The germline V gene has CDR1 LNHDA and CDR2 SQIVND (reference sequence). CDR3 coding DNA: TGTGCCAGTAGTATGTCTCCCTTTGACAGGGGCCCCAATCAGCCCCAGCATTTT. This sequence encodes CASSMSPFDRGPNQPQHF.

CDR3 sequence: CASSGGGAPYGYTF. The CDR3, as DNA: TGTGCCAGCAGTGGGGGCGGGGCCCCCTATGGCTACACCTTC. This rearrangement joins TRBV2 to TRBJ1-2, with D possibly matching TRBD1 (5 bases). The germline CDR1 and CDR2 sequences are SNHLY and FYNNEI. Trimming cost V 4 bases and J 4 bases, with 13 bases left between them. The CDR3 loop spans 14 amino acids.

This clone appeared once. J is TRBJ1-2 and V is TRBV7-9; the D is unclear. The germline V gene has CDR1 SEHNR and CDR2 FQNEAQ (reference sequence). The CDR3 extends over 13 amino acids. Between the trimmed V and J ends, which lost 4 bases and 2 bases, there was a span of 8 bases. CDR3 DNA sequence: TGTGCCAGCAGCTGGACGGGGAACTATGGCTACACCTTC. Its translation: CASSWTGNYGYTF.

The chain is built from TRBV5-1 and TRBJ1-3, with D unclear. This CDR3 comprises 15 residues. The germline gives CDR1 SGHRS, CDR2 YFSETQ. V shed 4 bases and J shed 3 bases, with 14 bases lying between them. DNA for the CDR3: TGCGCCAGCAGCCCGACCGGGAATGGTGGAAACACCATATATTTT. Amino acid sequence: CASSPTGNGGNTIYF. The whole variable domain, remainder taken from reference TRBV5-1 and TRBJ1-3, is KAGVTQTPRYLIKTRGQQVTLSCSPISGHRSVSWYQQTPGQGLQFLFEYFSETQRNKGNFPGRFSGRQFSNSRSEMNVSTLELGDSALYLCASSPTGNGGNTIYFGEGSWLTVV.

V and J are TRBV5-4 and TRBJ2-3; TRBD1 or TRBD2 may be the D gene (5 bases each). Germline V CDR1 and CDR2: SGHNT, YYREEE (reference sequence). CDR3 length: 13 residues. The V end was cut by 4 bases, the J end by 0 bases, with 6 bases between. The CDR3 coding sequence is TGTGCCAGCAGCCGGGACAGCACAGATACGCAGTATTTT. Protein product: CASSRDSTDTQYF.

The chain joins TRBV7-9 to TRBJ1-6, with 11 bases matching TRBD1. V was pared by 3 bases and J by 7 bases, with 5 bases of the junction left unmatched. The length of the CDR3 is 16 residues. CDR1 is SEHNR and CDR2 is FQNEAQ in the germline V gene (reference sequence). The CDR3 sequence: CASSFSGTGGNSPLHF. In DNA, the CDR3 is TGTGCCAGCAGCTTTTCCGGGACAGGGGGGAATTCACCCCTCCACTTT. The full variable domain, rest sourced from reference TRBV7-9 and TRBJ1-6, is DTGVSQNPRHKITKRGQNVTFRCDPISEHNRLYWYRQTLGQGPEFLTYFQNEAQLEKSRLLSDRFSAERPKGSFSTLEIQRTEQGDSAMYLCASSFSGTGGNSPLHFGNGTRLTVT.

The chain combines TRBV19 with TRBJ1-1; no clear D. V lost 4 bases and J 3 bases, leaving 12 bases between the germline ends. Germline V gives CDR1 LNHDA, CDR2 SQIVND (reference sequence). This CDR3 has 14 amino acids. This chain's CDR3 is CASSSNPEHTEAFF. As DNA, the CDR3 is TGTGCCAGTAGTAGCAATCCTGAACACACTGAAGCTTTCTTT.

The chain has TRBV3-1 (or the pseudogene TRBV3-2) and TRBJ2-7; the match to TRBD2 covers 9 bases. V lost 0 bases to trimming and J lost 0 bases; unmatched junction nucleotides: 3. The CDR3 is made up of 16 amino acids. Looked up from germline, CDR1 is LGHDT and CDR2 is YNNKEL (reference sequence). CDR3 DNA sequence: TGTGCCAGCAGCCAAGAGACGGGACTAGCCTCCTACGAGCAGTACTTC. The encoded protein is CASSQETGLASYEQYF.

The gene calls are TRBV19 and TRBJ2-1, with 9 positions matching TRBD2. This CDR3 contains 16 residues. The ends lost 5 bases at V and 4 bases at J; junction bases unmatched: 9. Looked up from germline, CDR1 is LNHDA and CDR2 is SQIVND (reference sequence). The CDR3 nucleotides read TGTGCCAGTAGTCTGGGCGGGGGGGCCGCTTACAATGAGCAGTTCTTC. This encodes CASSLGGGAAYNEQFF.

The rearrangement links TRBV7-9 to TRBJ1-1; D unclear. The V end lost 5 bases, the J end lost 3 bases, and 10 bases lay between the germline ends. The CDR3 consists of 13 residues. CDR1 and CDR2 (germline): SEHNR, FQNEAQ (reference sequence). CDR3 DNA: TGTGCCAGCAGCCCACGACCTGACACTGAAGCTTTCTTT. The encoded protein is CASSPRPDTEAFF. Using reference TRBV7-9 and TRBJ1-1 for the parts outside the CDR3, the full variable domain is DTGVSQNPRHKITKRGQNVTFRCDPISEHNRLYWYRQTLGQGPEFLTYFQNEAQLEKSRLLSDRFSAERPKGSFSTLEIQRTEQGDSAMYLCASSPRPDTEAFFGQGTRLTVV.

This clone was recorded once. The chain joins TRBV5-1 to TRBJ1-3, with no clear D. CDR3 length: 17 residues. CDR1 is SGHRS and CDR2 is YFSETQ in the germline V gene. V lost 0 bases, J lost 0 bases, and 13 bases lay in between. CDR3 amino acids: CASSLGSTRGSGNTIYF. For the CDR3, the DNA is TGCGCCAGCAGCTTGGGATCTACGCGGGGCTCTGGAAACACCATATATTTT.

This clone was observed once. This chain uses TRBV25-1 with TRBJ2-6; D remains unclear. V lost 3 bases and J lost 1, with 1 base in between. Per the germline V gene, CDR1 is MGHDK and CDR2 is SYGVNS. This CDR3 region has 13 residues. This CDR3 is CASSESGANVLTF. In DNA form, the CDR3 reads TGTGCCAGCAGTGAGTCTGGGGCCAACGTCCTGACTTTC.

This clone was recorded only once. The genes are TRBV7-2 and TRBJ2-3; 7 bases match TRBD2. Germline V gene data show CDR1 as SGHTA and CDR2 as FQGNSA. This CDR3 is 15 amino acids long. V was clipped by 3 bases and J by 0 bases; unmatched bases: 3. CDR3 sequence: CASSFGGGSTDTQYF. CDR3 sequence (DNA): TGTGCCAGCAGCTTCGGCGGGGGAAGCACAGATACGCAGTATTTT.

Regarding this clone: Additional DNA sequences in this sample encode the identical CDR3. V is TRBV5-5 and J is TRBJ2-6, with D perhaps matching TRBD2 (6 bases). The CDR3 is 15 amino acids. The V end was cut by 4 bases, the J end by 1 base, with 9 bases between. The germline gives CDR1 SGHKS, CDR2 YYEKEE (reference sequence). As DNA, the CDR3 is TGTGCCAGCAGCCTTGGGGGGTCTGGGGCCAACGTCCTGACTTTC. This translates into CASSLGGSGANVLTF.

This clone came up once. The J gene is TRBJ2-7, the V gene TRBV7-9, with 11 nucleotides matching TRBD1. V shed 5 bases and J 5 bases; nucleotides not matched to a gene: 8. Germline V gene lookup returns CDR1 SEHNR and CDR2 FQNEAQ (reference sequence). This CDR3 region has 15 residues. The CDR3 sequence: CASSLGQGAFHEQYF. Written as DNA, the CDR3 is TGTGCCAGCAGCCTCGGACAGGGGGCGTTTCACGAGCAGTACTTC.

This clone was seen a single time. J is TRBJ2-5 and V is TRBV4-2; D is ambiguous. The CDR3 extends over 16 amino acids. In germline, CDR1 is LGHNA, CDR2 YNFKEQ. V gave up 4 bases and J gave up 1 base, with 16 bases separating them. CDR3 protein: CASSPEGPGLQETQYF. The CDR3 DNA follows: TGTGCCAGCAGCCCGGAAGGCCCCGGGCTCCAAGAGACCCAGTACTTC.

The chain recombines TRBV28 with TRBJ2-3, with TRBD2 identical over 11 bases. The CDR3 is 17 residues long. Germline values: CDR1 MDHEN, CDR2 SYDVKM. With 1 base clipped from V and 3 bases from J, the junction kept 6 bases outside the gene matches. DNA for the CDR3: TGTGCCAGCAGTTTATCCCTAGCGGGGGGCTCGACAGATACGCAGTATTTT. Its translation is CASSLSLAGGSTDTQYF.

V is TRBV5-1 and J is TRBJ2-7; D not resolved. Per the germline V gene, CDR1 is SGHRS and CDR2 is YFSETQ. With 0 bases removed from V and 0 bases from J, the gap between germline ends came to 7 bases. This CDR3 contains 14 residues. CDR3 nucleotides: TGCGCCAGCAGCTTGGGTCCCTCCTCCTACGAGCAGTACTTC. Amino acid sequence: CASSLGPSSYEQYF.

The rearrangement joins TRBV27 to TRBJ2-1, with D uncertain. The V end lost 3 bases, the J end lost 6 bases, and 6 bases lay between the germline ends. Germline CDR1 MNHEY, CDR2 SMNVEV (reference sequence). This CDR3 comprises 12 residues. The CDR3 reads CASSFPSNEQFF. The CDR3 nucleotides are TGTGCCAGCAGTTTCCCCAGCAATGAGCAGTTCTTC.

V is TRBV27 and J is TRBJ1-1; 7 bases are shared with TRBD1. Trimming at V came to 6 bases and at J to 1 base, leaving 8 bases not matched to a gene. Germline V gives CDR1 MNHEY, CDR2 SMNVEV (reference sequence). The CDR3 is 15 residues long. CDR3 sequence: CASRKGTDGNTEAFF. The DNA for the CDR3 is TGTGCCAGCAGGAAGGGGACAGATGGGAACACTGAAGCTTTCTTT.

The chain has TRBV5-6 and TRBJ2-7; D gene ambiguous. CDR3 size: 15 residues. Deletions cut 4 bases from V and 7 bases from J, with 21 bases between. CDR1 is SGHDT and CDR2 is YYEEEE in the germline V gene. The CDR3 sequence: CASSLPPLFGREQYF. The CDR3 nucleotides are TGTGCCAGCAGCCTCCCCCCTTTATTTGGTCGGGAGCAGTACTTC.